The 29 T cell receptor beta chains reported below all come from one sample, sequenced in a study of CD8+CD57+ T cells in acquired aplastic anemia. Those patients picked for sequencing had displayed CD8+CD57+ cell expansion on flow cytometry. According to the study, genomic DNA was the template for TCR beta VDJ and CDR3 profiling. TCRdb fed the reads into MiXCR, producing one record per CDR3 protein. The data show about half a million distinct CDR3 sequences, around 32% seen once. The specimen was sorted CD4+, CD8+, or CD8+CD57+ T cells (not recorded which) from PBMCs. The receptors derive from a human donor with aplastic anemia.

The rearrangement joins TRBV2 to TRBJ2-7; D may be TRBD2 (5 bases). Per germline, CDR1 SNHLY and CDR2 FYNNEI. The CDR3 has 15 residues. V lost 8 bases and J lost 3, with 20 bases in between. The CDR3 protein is CASRTRQEVNYEQYF. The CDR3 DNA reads TGTGCCAGCCGTACCCGTCAGGAGGTTAACTACGAGCAGTACTTC.

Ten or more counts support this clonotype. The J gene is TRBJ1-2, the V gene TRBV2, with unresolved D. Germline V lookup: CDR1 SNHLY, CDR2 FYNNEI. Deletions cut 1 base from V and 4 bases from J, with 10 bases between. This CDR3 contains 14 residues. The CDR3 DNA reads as TGTGCCAGCAGTGAAGGGTCACCTACCTATGGCTACACCTTC. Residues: CASSEGSPTYGYTF.

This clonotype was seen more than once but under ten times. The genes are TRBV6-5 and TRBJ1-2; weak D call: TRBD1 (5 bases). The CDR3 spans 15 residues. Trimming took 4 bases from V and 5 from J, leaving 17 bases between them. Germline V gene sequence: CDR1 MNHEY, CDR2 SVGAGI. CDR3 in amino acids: CASSFFIGDPYGYTF. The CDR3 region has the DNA TGTGCCAGCAGTTTCTTTATAGGGGACCCTTATGGCTACACCTTC.

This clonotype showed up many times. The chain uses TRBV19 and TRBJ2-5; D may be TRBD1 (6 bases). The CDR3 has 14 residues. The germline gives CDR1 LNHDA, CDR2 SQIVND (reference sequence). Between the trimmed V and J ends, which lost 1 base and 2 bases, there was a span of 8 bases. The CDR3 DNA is TGTGCCAGTAGTATAGTGAGGGGGCAAGAGACCCAGTACTTC. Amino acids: CASSIVRGQETQYF.

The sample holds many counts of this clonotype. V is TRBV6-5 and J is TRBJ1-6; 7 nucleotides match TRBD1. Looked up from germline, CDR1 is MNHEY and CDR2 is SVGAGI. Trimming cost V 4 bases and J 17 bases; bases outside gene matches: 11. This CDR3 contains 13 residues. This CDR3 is CASSLGRDSGIHF. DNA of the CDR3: TGTGCCAGCAGTTTGGGACGGGACAGCGGTATCCACTTT.

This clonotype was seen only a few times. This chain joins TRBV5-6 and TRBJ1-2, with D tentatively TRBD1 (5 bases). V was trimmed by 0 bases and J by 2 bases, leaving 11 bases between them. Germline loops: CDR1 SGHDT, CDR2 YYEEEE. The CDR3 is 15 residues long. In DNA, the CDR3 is TGTGCCAGCAGCTTGGGGCTGGGGCTAAACTATGGCTACACCTTC. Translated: CASSLGLGLNYGYTF.

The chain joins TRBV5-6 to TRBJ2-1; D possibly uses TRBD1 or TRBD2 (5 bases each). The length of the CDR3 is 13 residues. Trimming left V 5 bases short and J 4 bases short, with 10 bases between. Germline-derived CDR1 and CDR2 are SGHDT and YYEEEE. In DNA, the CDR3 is TGTGCCAGCAGGACCGAGGGGTACAATGAGCAGTTCTTC. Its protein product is CASRTEGYNEQFF.

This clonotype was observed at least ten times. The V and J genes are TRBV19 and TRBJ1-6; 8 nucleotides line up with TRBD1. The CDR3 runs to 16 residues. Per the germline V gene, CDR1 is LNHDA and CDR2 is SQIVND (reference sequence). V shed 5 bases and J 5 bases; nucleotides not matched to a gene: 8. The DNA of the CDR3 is TGTGCCAGTAGTGCAAGACAGGGGCCGAATAATTCACCCCTCCACTTT. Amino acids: CASSARQGPNNSPLHF.

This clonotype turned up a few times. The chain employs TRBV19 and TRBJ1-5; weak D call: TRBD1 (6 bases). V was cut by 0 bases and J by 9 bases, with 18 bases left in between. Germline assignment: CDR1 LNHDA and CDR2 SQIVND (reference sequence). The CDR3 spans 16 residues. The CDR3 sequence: CASSIDPGARYSPQHF. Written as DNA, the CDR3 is TGTGCCAGTAGTATAGATCCAGGGGCTCGTTATTCGCCCCAGCATTTT.

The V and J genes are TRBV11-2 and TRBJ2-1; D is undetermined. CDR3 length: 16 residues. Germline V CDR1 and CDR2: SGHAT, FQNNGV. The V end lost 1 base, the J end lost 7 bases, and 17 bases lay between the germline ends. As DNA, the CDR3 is TGTGCCAGCAGCTTAGGTGGACGACCGGCGCTGAATGAGCAGTTCTTC. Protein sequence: CASSLGGRPALNEQFF.

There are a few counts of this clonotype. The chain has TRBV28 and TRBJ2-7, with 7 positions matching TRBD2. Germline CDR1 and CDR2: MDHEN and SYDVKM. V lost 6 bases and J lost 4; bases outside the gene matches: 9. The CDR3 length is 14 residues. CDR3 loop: CASSPSSGNYEQYF. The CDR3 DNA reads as TGTGCCAGCAGCCCTTCGAGCGGGAATTACGAGCAGTACTTC.

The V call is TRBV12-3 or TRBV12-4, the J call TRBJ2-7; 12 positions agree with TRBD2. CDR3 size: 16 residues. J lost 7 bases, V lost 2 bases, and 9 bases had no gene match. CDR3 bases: TGTGCCAGCAGTTTACGTTCTAGCGGGAGGGTGGGGGAGCAGTACTTC. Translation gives CASSLRSSGRVGEQYF.

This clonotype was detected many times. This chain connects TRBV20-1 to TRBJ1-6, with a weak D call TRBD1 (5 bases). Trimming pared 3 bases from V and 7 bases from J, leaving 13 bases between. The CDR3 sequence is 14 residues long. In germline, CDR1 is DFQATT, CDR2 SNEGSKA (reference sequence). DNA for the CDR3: TGCAGTGCTAGGAGTACGGAGGGGAATTCACCCCTCCACTTT. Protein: CSARSTEGNSPLHF.

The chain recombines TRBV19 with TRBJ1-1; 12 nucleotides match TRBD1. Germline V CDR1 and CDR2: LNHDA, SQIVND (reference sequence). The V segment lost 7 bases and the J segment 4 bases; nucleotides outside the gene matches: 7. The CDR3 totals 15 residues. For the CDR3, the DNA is TGTGCCAGTATGAGGGGACAGGGGGCGCGCACTGAAGCTTTCTTT. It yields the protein CASMRGQGARTEAFF.

This CDR3 reads CASSRRLVNTGELFF. In nucleotides, the CDR3 is TGTGCCAGCAGCCGCCGCCTTGTGAACACCGGGGAGCTGTTTTTT. The gene calls are TRBV9 and TRBJ2-2; D is ambiguous. The ends were cut back, 4 bases at V and 1 base at J, with 11 bases in the middle. The germline CDR1 and CDR2 sequences are SGDLS and YYNGEE. The CDR3 has 15 residues.

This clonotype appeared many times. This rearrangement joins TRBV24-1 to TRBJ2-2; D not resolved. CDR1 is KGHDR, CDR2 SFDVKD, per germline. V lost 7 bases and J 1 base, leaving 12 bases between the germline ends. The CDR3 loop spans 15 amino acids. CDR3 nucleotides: TGTGCCACCAGCTCGACTTCCCAGAACACCGGGGAGCTGTTTTTT. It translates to CATSSTSQNTGELFF.

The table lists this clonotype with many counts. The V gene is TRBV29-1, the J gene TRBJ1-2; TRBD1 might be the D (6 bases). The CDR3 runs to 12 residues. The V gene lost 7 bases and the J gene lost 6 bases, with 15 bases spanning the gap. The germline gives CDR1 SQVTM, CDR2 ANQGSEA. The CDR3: CSGGTWTDGYTF. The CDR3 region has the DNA TGCAGCGGGGGGACCTGGACAGATGGCTACACCTTC. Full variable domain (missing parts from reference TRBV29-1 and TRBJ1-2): SAVISQKPSRDICQRGTSLTIQCQVDSQVTMMFWYRQQPGQSLTLIATANQGSEATYESGFVIDKFPISRPNLTFSTLTVSNMSPEDSSIYLCSGGTWTDGYTFGSGTRLTVV.

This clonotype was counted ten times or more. CDR3 in DNA: TGCAGTGCTAGAGAGGGGGGAGGCCAGCCCCAGCATTTT. It codes for CSAREGGGQPQHF. The chain couples TRBV20-1 to TRBJ1-5; tentative D call: TRBD1 (5 bases). This CDR3 has 13 residues. V was clipped by 0 bases and J by 7 bases, with 10 bases between them. The germline gives CDR1 DFQATT, CDR2 SNEGSKA (reference sequence).

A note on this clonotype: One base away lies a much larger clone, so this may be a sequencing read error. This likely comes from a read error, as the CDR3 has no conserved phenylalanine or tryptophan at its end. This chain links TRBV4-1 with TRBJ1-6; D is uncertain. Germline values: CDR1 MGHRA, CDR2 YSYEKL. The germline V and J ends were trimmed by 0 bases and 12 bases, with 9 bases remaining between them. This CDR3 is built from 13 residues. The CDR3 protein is CASSQDRVEPLHS. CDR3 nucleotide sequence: TGCGCCAGCAGCCAAGATCGGGTTGAACCCCTCCACTCT.

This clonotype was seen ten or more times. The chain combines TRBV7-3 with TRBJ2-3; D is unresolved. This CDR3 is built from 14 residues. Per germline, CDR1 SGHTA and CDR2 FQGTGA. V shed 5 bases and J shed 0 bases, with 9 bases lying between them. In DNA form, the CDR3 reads TGTGCCAGCAGCCCAAGTACTAGCACAGATACGCAGTATTTT. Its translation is CASSPSTSTDTQYF.

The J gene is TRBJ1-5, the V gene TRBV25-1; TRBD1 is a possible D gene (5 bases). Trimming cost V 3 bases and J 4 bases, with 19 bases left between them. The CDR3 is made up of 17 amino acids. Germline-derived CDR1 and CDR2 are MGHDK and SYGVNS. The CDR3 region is CASSDQGRTTVNQPQHF. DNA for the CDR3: TGTGCCAGCAGTGATCAGGGAAGGACAACGGTGAATCAGCCCCAGCATTTT.

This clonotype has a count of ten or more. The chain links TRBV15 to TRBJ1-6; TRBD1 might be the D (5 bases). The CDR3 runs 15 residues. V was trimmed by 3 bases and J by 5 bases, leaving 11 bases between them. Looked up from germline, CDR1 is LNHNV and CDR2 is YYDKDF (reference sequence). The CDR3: CATSRETANNSPLHF. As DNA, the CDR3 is TGTGCCACCAGCAGGGAGACAGCCAATAATTCACCCCTCCACTTT.

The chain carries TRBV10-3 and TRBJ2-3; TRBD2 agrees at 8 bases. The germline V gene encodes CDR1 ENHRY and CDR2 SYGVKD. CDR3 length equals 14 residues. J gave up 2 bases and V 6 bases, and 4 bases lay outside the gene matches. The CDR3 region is CAIRAGGTTDTQYF. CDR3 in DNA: TGTGCCATCAGGGCGGGGGGCACCACAGATACGCAGTATTTT.

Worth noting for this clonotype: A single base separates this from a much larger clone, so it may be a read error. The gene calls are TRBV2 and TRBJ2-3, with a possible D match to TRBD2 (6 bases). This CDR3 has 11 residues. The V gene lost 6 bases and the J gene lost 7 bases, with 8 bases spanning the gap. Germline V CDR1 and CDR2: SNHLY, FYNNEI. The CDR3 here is CASREGHTQYF. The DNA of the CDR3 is TGTGCCAGCAGGGAGGGACATACGCAGTATTTT.

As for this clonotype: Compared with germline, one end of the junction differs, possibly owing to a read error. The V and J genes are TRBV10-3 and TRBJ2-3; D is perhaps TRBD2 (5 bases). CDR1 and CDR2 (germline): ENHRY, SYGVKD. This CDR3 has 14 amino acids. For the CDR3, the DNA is TGTGCCAGCAGTCCGATGGCTCGGGGAGATACGCAGTATTTT. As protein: CASSPMARGDTQYF.

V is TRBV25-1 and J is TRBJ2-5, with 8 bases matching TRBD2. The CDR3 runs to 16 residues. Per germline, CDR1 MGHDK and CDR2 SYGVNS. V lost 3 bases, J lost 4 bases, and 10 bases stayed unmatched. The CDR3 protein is CASSDRPGLVGETQYF. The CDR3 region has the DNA TGTGCCAGCAGTGATCGGCCGGGACTAGTAGGAGAGACCCAGTACTTC.

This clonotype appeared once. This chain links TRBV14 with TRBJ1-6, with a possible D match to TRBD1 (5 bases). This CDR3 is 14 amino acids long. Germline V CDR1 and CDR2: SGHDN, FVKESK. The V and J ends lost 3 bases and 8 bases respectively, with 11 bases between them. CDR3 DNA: TGTGCCAGCAGCCAGGGCGGGGGTTATTCACCCCTCCACTTT. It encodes CASSQGGGYSPLHF.

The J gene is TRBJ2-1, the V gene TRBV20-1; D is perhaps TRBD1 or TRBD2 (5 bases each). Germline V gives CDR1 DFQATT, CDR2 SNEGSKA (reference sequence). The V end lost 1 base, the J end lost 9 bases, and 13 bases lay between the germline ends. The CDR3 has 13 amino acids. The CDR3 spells CSARVGTRLEQFF. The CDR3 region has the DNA TGCAGTGCTAGAGTCGGGACCCGACTTGAGCAGTTCTTC.

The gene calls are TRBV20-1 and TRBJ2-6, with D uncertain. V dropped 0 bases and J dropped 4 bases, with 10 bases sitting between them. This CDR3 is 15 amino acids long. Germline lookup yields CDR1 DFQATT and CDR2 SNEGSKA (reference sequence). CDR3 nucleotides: TGCAGTGCTAGAGATGGAGTCTCCGGGGCCAACGTCCTGACTTTC. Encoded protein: CSARDGVSGANVLTF.